Following are 13 T cell receptor beta chains from one sample sequenced in a study of blood T cell repertoires in COVID-19. Here immunoSEQ multiplex PCR was the method, and the copy in TCRdb shows in-frame clones only, minus some. The repertoire holds about 260,000 clones, with approximately 92% as singletons. Sequencing was carried out using peripheral blood. The receptors were gathered from a person in their late teens or twenties with COVID-19, enrolled during active disease.

This clone was observed a few times. This chain joins TRBV6-5 and TRBJ2-3, with TRBD1 as a possible D gene (5 bases). With 4 bases removed from V and 8 bases from J, the gap between germline ends came to 10 bases. The V gene's germline CDR1 is MNHEY and CDR2 SVGAGI. There are 12 residues in the CDR3. CDR3 amino acids: CASSSTDFTQYF. DNA for the CDR3: TGTGCCAGCAGTTCGACAGATTTTACGCAGTATTTT.

The chain joins TRBV5-1 to TRBJ2-2, with D unresolved. The CDR3 has 14 residues. Germline values: CDR1 SGHRS, CDR2 YFSETQ. The germline V and J ends were trimmed by 0 bases and 3 bases, with 6 bases remaining between them. This chain's CDR3 is CASSLARYTGELFF. In DNA, the CDR3 is TGCGCCAGCAGCTTGGCTCGGTACACCGGGGAGCTGTTTTTT.

CDR3 DNA sequence: TGTGCCAGTAGTGAGACTAGCGGAGGCACAGATACGCAGTATTTT. Translating gives CASSETSGGTDTQYF. V gene TRBV19 combines with J gene TRBJ2-3, with TRBD2 matching over 9 bases. This CDR3 has 15 amino acids. In germline, CDR1 is LNHDA, CDR2 SQIVND (reference sequence). V dropped 5 bases and J dropped 1; count of bases not matched to a gene: 4. Based on the CDR3 plus reference TRBV19 and TRBJ2-3, the full variable domain is DGGITQSPKYLFRKEGQNVTLSCEQNLNHDAMYWYRQDPGQGLRLIYYSQIVNDFQKGDIAEGYSVSREKKESFPLTVTSAQKNPTAFYLCASSETSGGTDTQYFGPGTRLTVL.

This chain joins TRBV5-5 and TRBJ2-5; D not certain. The germline gives CDR1 SGHKS, CDR2 YYEKEE (reference sequence). CDR3 size: 13 residues. Trimming stripped 4 bases from V and 3 bases from J, with 10 bases between. Here the CDR3 reads CASSPPLKETQYF. CDR3 nucleotides: TGTGCCAGCAGCCCTCCCTTAAAAGAGACCCAGTACTTC.

The V gene is TRBV28, the J gene TRBJ2-5; 9 bases align to TRBD1. The CDR3 extends over 16 amino acids. Trimming took 5 bases from V and 2 from J; bases not matched to a gene: 9. Per germline, CDR1 MDHEN and CDR2 SYDVKM. The CDR3 region is CASSRLDRGLQETQYF. The CDR3, as DNA: TGTGCCAGCAGTCGACTAGACAGGGGGTTGCAAGAGACCCAGTACTTC. Full variable domain (missing parts from reference TRBV28 and TRBJ2-5): DVKVTQSSRYLVKRTGEKVFLECVQDMDHENMFWYRQDPGLGLRLIYFSYDVKMKEKGDIPEGYSVSREKKERFSLILESASTNQTSMYLCASSRLDRGLQETQYFGPGTRLLVL.

The chain recombines TRBV4-3 with TRBJ2-6; possibly TRBD2 for D (5 bases). The CDR3 runs to 18 residues. The V gene's germline CDR1 is LGHNA and CDR2 YSLEER. Trimming took 0 bases from V and 0 from J, leaving 12 bases between them. CDR3 DNA sequence: TGCGCCAGCAGCCAAGATGGGCCGGCGGGCTCTGGGGCCAACGTCCTGACTTTC. Amino acids: CASSQDGPAGSGANVLTF.

The rearrangement uses TRBV12-3 or TRBV12-4 and TRBJ2-5, with 7 positions matching TRBD2. V shed 4 bases, J shed 3 bases, and the junction held 2 bases outside the gene matches. This CDR3 comprises 13 residues. The CDR3 nucleotides read TGTGCCAGCAGTTCGAGCGGGGAAGAGACCCAGTACTTC. This translates into CASSSSGEETQYF.

This clone was seen only once. CDR3 amino acids: CASSPRTSWEQFF. CDR3 DNA sequence: TGTGCCAGCAGCCCCCGGACTAGCTGGGAGCAGTTCTTC. The chain has TRBV7-9 and TRBJ2-1; 8 bases map to TRBD2. This CDR3 spans 13 amino acids. The J segment lost 10 bases and the V segment lost 5 bases, leaving 7 bases of the junction unmatched. Germline values: CDR1 SEHNR, CDR2 FQNEAQ (reference sequence).

The chain recombines TRBV27 with TRBJ2-2, with 8 bases lining up with TRBD2. The CDR3 runs 15 residues. The germline V gene has CDR1 MNHEY and CDR2 SMNVEV (reference sequence). V shed 2 bases and J 7 bases; nucleotides not matched to a gene: 6. The CDR3 reads CASSLGASGYGELFF. The CDR3 DNA follows: TGTGCCAGCAGTTTAGGAGCTAGCGGGTACGGGGAGCTGTTTTTT.

This chain uses TRBV11-2 with TRBJ2-7; D possibly corresponds to TRBD2 (6 bases). Trimming shortened V by 5 bases and J by 4 bases, and 9 bases separated the two germline ends. Germline loops: CDR1 SGHAT, CDR2 FQNNGV. The CDR3 is 12 residues long. CDR3 residues: CASSPTSYEQYF. In DNA form, the CDR3 reads TGTGCCAGCAGCCCGACTAGTTACGAGCAGTACTTC.

This chain links TRBV28 with TRBJ2-7; 14 bases agree with TRBD2. V shed 6 bases and J 5 bases; nucleotides not matched to a gene: 3. The germline CDR1 and CDR2 sequences are MDHEN and SYDVKM. The CDR3 consists of 14 residues. The DNA of the CDR3 is TGTGCCAGCAGCCCGGGACTAGCGGGAGACGAGCAGTACTTC. Protein product: CASSPGLAGDEQYF.

The chain has TRBV29-1 and TRBJ2-1, with D possibly TRBD2 on 6 matching bases. Deletions cut 1 base from V and 9 bases from J, with 16 bases between. The CDR3 consists of 14 residues. The germline V gene encodes CDR1 SQVTM and CDR2 ANQGSEA. CDR3 residues: CSVEVRSGRGEQFF. CDR3 nucleotide sequence: TGCAGCGTTGAAGTAAGGAGCGGGCGGGGTGAGCAGTTCTTC.

The genes are TRBV7-8 and TRBJ2-1; D perhaps matches TRBD1 (6 bases). This CDR3 has 12 residues. Per germline, CDR1 SGHVS and CDR2 FQNEAQ. The V end lost 7 bases, the J end lost 9 bases, and 13 bases lay between the germline ends. Here the CDR3 DNA reads TGTGCCAGCACCAGGGGTGGCGGTGAGCAGTTCTTC. Its translation: CASTRGGGEQFF.